This passage covers 25 T cell receptor beta chains from one sample sequenced in a study of CD8 T cells in Susac syndrome. Random hexamers were used to reverse transcribe the RNA input (0.5 to 1 ug). MiXCR, run by TCRdb on the immunoSEQ multiplex PCR reads, gives a single entry per CDR3 protein. The sample lists about 300,000 distinct CDR3 sequences, approximately 90% occurring once. Input material: CD8+ T cells from PBMCs. The receptors derive from a human donor with multiple sclerosis.

V and J are TRBV28 and TRBJ1-1; tentative D call: TRBD1 (5 bases). CDR3 length: 14 amino acids. V dropped 5 bases and J dropped 3 bases, with 13 bases sitting between them. Germline V gives CDR1 MDHEN, CDR2 SYDVKM. The CDR3 DNA follows: TGTGCCAGCAGTGTCGGGACGTTAGACACTGAAGCTTTCTTT. Protein: CASSVGTLDTEAFF. Full variable domain (remainder filled in from reference TRBV28 and TRBJ1-1): DVKVTQSSRYLVKRTGEKVFLECVQDMDHENMFWYRQDPGLGLRLIYFSYDVKMKEKGDIPEGYSVSREKKERFSLILESASTNQTSMYLCASSVGTLDTEAFFGQGTRLTVV.

The CDR3 here is CASSYTATVEQYF. CDR3 sequence (DNA): TGTGCCAGCAGTTATACGGCTACGGTCGAGCAGTACTTC. The rearrangement joins TRBV6-5 to TRBJ2-7; D remains unclear. CDR1 and CDR2 (germline): MNHEY, SVGAGI. CDR3 size: 13 residues. V lost 3 bases, J lost 6 bases, and 12 bases lay in between.

V gene TRBV23-1 combines with J gene TRBJ2-1, with TRBD1 as a possible D gene (6 bases). TRBV23-1 is an ORF, with its function uncertain. The length of the CDR3 is 13 residues. The germline V and J ends were trimmed by 3 bases and 5 bases, with 8 bases remaining between them. The chain's CDR3 is CASSHQGNNEQFF. The DNA of the CDR3 is TGCGCCAGCAGTCACCAGGGGAACAATGAGCAGTTCTTC.

This chain links TRBV19 with TRBJ1-5; D is ambiguous. The V gene lost 1 base and the J gene lost 0 bases, with 7 bases spanning the gap. The germline gives CDR1 LNHDA, CDR2 SQIVND (reference sequence). This CDR3 contains 15 residues. The CDR3 nucleotides read TGTGCCAGTAGTATAGCCGGATTTAGCAATCAGCCCCAGCATTTT. Protein sequence: CASSIAGFSNQPQHF.

The count of this clonotype is one. The V and J genes are TRBV6-4 and TRBJ1-1; D may be TRBD1 (5 bases). CDR1 is MRHNA and CDR2 is SNTAGT in the germline V gene. V was clipped by 3 bases and J by 4 bases, with 15 bases between them. The CDR3 loop spans 15 amino acids. The CDR3 loop reads CASSEGVGSGTEAFF. Written as DNA, the CDR3 is TGTGCCAGCAGTGAAGGGGTAGGGTCCGGCACTGAAGCTTTCTTT.

The gene calls are TRBV11-3 and TRBJ2-5; D may correspond to TRBD1 or TRBD2 (5 bases each). The CDR3 is 14 amino acids. The germline CDR1 and CDR2 sequences are SGHNT and YENEEA. Trimming removed 6 bases at V and 3 bases at J, with 14 bases between. This chain's CDR3 is CASSLGVGEETQYF. DNA for the CDR3: TGTGCCAGCAGTCTGGGTGTGGGGGAAGAGACCCAGTACTTC.

The V gene is TRBV5-1, the J gene TRBJ2-6; no clear D. Trimming removed 7 bases at V and 0 bases at J, with 5 bases between. CDR1 SGHRS and CDR2 YFSETQ come from the germline V gene. The CDR3 length is 13 residues. The CDR3 reads CASLNSGANVLTF. In DNA, the CDR3 is TGCGCCAGCTTGAACTCTGGGGCCAACGTCCTGACTTTC.

V is TRBV29-1 and J is TRBJ2-1; a weak D match, TRBD2 (5 bases). The V and J ends lost 0 bases and 2 bases respectively, with 11 bases between them. The CDR3 covers 15 residues. Germline CDR1 reads SQVTM; CDR2 reads ANQGSEA. CDR3: CSVEDLGGPYNEQFF. CDR3 bases: TGCAGCGTTGAAGATCTCGGCGGGCCCTACAATGAGCAGTTCTTC.

The chain carries TRBV7-9 and TRBJ2-7; the match to TRBD1 covers 8 bases. Looked up from germline, CDR1 is SEHNR and CDR2 is FQNEAQ (reference sequence). V lost 4 bases, J lost 2 bases, and 10 bases stayed unmatched. The CDR3 is 16 residues long. The CDR3 reads CASSSPGQGGTYEQYF. The CDR3 DNA reads as TGTGCCAGCAGCTCCCCCGGACAGGGTGGTACCTACGAGCAGTACTTC.

J is TRBJ2-1 and V is TRBV18; D not certain. The CDR3 covers 15 residues. Germline CDR1 KGHSH, CDR2 LQKENI. Trimming pared 0 bases from V and 2 bases from J, leaving 8 bases between. The CDR3 is CASSPPADAYNEQFF. DNA of the CDR3: TGTGCCAGCTCACCACCCGCGGACGCCTACAATGAGCAGTTCTTC.

The chain links TRBV6-2 or TRBV6-3 to TRBJ2-7; D possibly corresponds to TRBD2 (6 bases). In germline, CDR1 is MNHEY, CDR2 SVGEGT. This CDR3 comprises 15 residues. V was pared by 0 bases and J by 5 bases, with 14 bases between. The CDR3 bases are TGTGCCAGCAGTTACTCGGGGAGGCAGGGCCACGAGCAGTACTTC. Its protein is CASSYSGRQGHEQYF.

The CDR3 spells CASSQDDGEGAYEQYF. The CDR3 DNA is TGCGCCAGCAGCCAAGATGATGGAGAAGGGGCCTACGAGCAGTACTTC. V is TRBV4-3 and J is TRBJ2-7; weak D call: TRBD1 (5 bases). The CDR3 has 16 residues. Trimming shortened V by 0 bases and J by 2 bases, and 14 bases separated the two germline ends. Germline CDR1 and CDR2: LGHNA and YSLEER.

The V and J genes are TRBV7-2 and TRBJ1-5; no clear D gene. The V end was cut by 1 base, the J end by 3 bases, with 10 bases between. The CDR3 runs to 15 residues. Germline CDR1 and CDR2: SGHTA and FQGNSA. The CDR3 spells CASSLGQQLNQPQHF. CDR3 nucleotide sequence: TGTGCCAGCAGCTTAGGCCAACAGCTCAATCAGCCCCAGCATTTT.

The chain uses TRBV9 and TRBJ1-2; 9 bases fit TRBD1. CDR3 size: 15 residues. V was clipped by 4 bases and J by 3 bases; unmatched bases: 7. CDR1 and CDR2 from the germline V gene are SGDLS and YYNGEE. CDR3 sequence: CASSPRTGADYGYTF. The CDR3 nucleotides are TGTGCCAGCAGCCCACGGACAGGGGCAGACTATGGCTACACCTTC.

The gene calls are TRBV30 and TRBJ2-5; 15 bases fit TRBD2. Germline-derived CDR1 and CDR2 are GTSNPN and SVGIG (reference sequence). Unmatched junction bases numbered 7, after V lost 4 bases and J lost 1 base. CDR3 size: 17 residues. The CDR3 reads CAWTGLAGGSFQETQYF. CDR3 DNA: TGTGCCTGGACCGGACTAGCGGGAGGGTCTTTCCAAGAGACCCAGTACTTC.

The rearrangement joins TRBV27 to TRBJ2-7, with 9 nucleotides matching TRBD2. V dropped 3 bases and J dropped 4; count of bases not matched to a gene: 4. This CDR3 contains 14 residues. Germline CDR1 and CDR2: MNHEY and SMNVEV (reference sequence). CDR3 in DNA: TGTGCCAGCAGTTTCTCCCTAGCGGGGTACGAGCAGTACTTC. Translated, it gives CASSFSLAGYEQYF.

This rearrangement joins TRBV28 to TRBJ2-5, with TRBD2 matching 9 bases. Germline-derived CDR1 and CDR2 are MDHEN and SYDVKM. The CDR3 contains 15 residues. V gave up 4 bases and J gave up 4 bases; unmatched junction bases: 7. CDR3 loop: CASSSRGGGVETQYF. The CDR3 DNA follows: TGTGCCAGCAGTTCCCGCGGGGGGGGAGTAGAGACCCAGTACTTC.

The V and J genes are TRBV4-3 and TRBJ2-1; 9 bases fit TRBD1. Germline-derived CDR1 and CDR2 are LGHNA and YSLEER. Trimming cost V 4 bases and J 4 bases; bases outside gene matches: 8. The CDR3 is made up of 16 amino acids. The CDR3 reads CASSLTTGGRYNEQFF. CDR3 bases: TGCGCCAGCAGCCTTACCACAGGGGGCAGATACAATGAGCAGTTCTTC.

This sequence joins TRBV12-3 or TRBV12-4 and TRBJ1-1; D might be TRBD1 (6 bases). The CDR3 sequence is 14 residues long. V lost 3 bases and J lost 6, with 14 bases in between. DNA of the CDR3: TGTGCCAGCAGTTTTGGGGGGGCCGATGCTGAAGCTTTCTTT. It is translated as CASSFGGADAEAFF.

This sequence joins TRBV11-2 and TRBJ2-3, with 7 bases fitting TRBD2. V lost 5 bases, J lost 4 bases, and 9 bases stayed unmatched. CDR1 is SGHAT and CDR2 is FQNNGV in the germline V gene. The CDR3 spans 15 residues. The CDR3 bases are TGTGCCAGCAGCCTCGTGGTAGCGGGCCCAGATACGCAGTATTTT. Protein product: CASSLVVAGPDTQYF.

The chain couples TRBV19 to TRBJ2-2; TRBD1 might be the D (6 bases). The CDR3 has 17 amino acids. Germline CDR1 is LNHDA and CDR2 is SQIVND (reference sequence). V gave up 7 bases and J gave up 0 bases, with 18 bases separating them. CDR3 coding DNA: TGTGCCAGTACGGAGACAGGCCTAATCGCGAACACCGGGGAGCTGTTTTTT. Translated, it gives CASTETGLIANTGELFF.

The chain uses TRBV9 and TRBJ2-7, with 8 bases lining up with TRBD1. Losses at the gene ends were 5 bases for V and 7 bases for J; bases not matched to a gene: 8. The CDR3 length is 13 residues. Germline V gene sequence: CDR1 SGDLS, CDR2 YYNGEE. The CDR3 sequence: CASSARTGTEQYF. The CDR3 nucleotides read TGTGCCAGCAGTGCTCGGACAGGGACGGAGCAGTACTTC.

The chain employs TRBV6-2 or TRBV6-3 and TRBJ2-2; 9 bases align to TRBD2. The length of the CDR3 is 16 residues. V lost 4 bases, J lost 2 bases, and 5 bases stayed unmatched. Looked up from germline, CDR1 is MNHEY and CDR2 is SVGEGT. This CDR3 reads CASSSRLAVNTGELFF. The CDR3 DNA reads as TGTGCCAGCAGTTCTAGACTAGCGGTTAACACCGGGGAGCTGTTTTTT.

V is TRBV27 and J is TRBJ2-1, with 11 bases lining up with TRBD2. Germline loops: CDR1 MNHEY, CDR2 SMNVEV (reference sequence). Trimming cost V 1 base and J 7 bases; bases outside gene matches: 12. The CDR3 sequence is 18 residues long. CDR3 in DNA: TGTGCCAGCAGTTTATTCCCGGGGCTAGCGGGAGGAGGGAATGAGCAGTTCTTC. Protein sequence: CASSLFPGLAGGGNEQFF.

The CDR3 spells CASSPYSLPSTDTQYF. DNA for the CDR3: TGTGCCAGCAGCCCCTACTCCCTTCCTAGCACAGATACGCAGTATTTT. The chain joins TRBV7-3 to TRBJ2-3; D not certain. Trimming took off 5 bases at V and 0 bases at J, with 15 bases between the two ends. Germline-derived CDR1 and CDR2 are SGHTA and FQGTGA. The CDR3 contains 16 residues.